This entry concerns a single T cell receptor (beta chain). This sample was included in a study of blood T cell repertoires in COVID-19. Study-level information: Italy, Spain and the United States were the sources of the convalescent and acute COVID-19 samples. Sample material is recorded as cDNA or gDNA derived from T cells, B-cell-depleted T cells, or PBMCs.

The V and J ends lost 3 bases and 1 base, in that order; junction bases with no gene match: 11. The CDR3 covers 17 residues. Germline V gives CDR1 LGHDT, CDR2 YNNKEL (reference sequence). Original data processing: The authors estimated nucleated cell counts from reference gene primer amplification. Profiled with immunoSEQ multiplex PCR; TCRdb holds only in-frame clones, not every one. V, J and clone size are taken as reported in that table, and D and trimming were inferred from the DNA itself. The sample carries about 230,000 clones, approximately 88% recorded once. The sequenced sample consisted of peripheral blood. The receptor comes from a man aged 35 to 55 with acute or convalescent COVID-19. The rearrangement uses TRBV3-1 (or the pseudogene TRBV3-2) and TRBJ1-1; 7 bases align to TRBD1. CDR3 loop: CASSHLRDRAGNTEAFF. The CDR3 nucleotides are TGTGCCAGCAGCCACCTAAGAGACAGGGCTGGGAACACTGAAGCTTTCTTT.